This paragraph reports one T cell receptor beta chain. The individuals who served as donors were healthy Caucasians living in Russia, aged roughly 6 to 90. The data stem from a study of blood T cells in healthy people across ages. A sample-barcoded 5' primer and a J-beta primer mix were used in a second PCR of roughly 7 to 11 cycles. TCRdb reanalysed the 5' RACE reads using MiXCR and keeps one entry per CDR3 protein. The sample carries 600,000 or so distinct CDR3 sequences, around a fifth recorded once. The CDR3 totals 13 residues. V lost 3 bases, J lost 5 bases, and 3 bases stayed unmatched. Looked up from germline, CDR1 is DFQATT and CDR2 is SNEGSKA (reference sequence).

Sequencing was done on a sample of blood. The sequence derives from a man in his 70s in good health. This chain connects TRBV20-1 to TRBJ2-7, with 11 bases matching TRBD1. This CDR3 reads CSARRDRGNEQYF. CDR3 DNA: TGCAGTGCTAGGAGGGACAGGGGGAACGAGCAGTACTTC.